The 18 T cell receptor beta chains reported below all come from one sample, sequenced in a study of blood T cell repertoires in COVID-19. Measured with immunoSEQ multiplex PCR; TCRdb has only the in-frame clones, and not every one. The data show 150,000 to 200,000 clones, about 91% seen once. The material sequenced was peripheral blood. These receptors originate from a woman aged 25-40 years with acute or convalescent COVID-19.

V and J are TRBV7-9 and TRBJ2-2, with 8 positions matching TRBD1. Germline V gene sequence: CDR1 SEHNR, CDR2 FQNEAQ (reference sequence). V dropped 9 bases and J dropped 6; count of bases not matched to a gene: 6. The CDR3 runs to 13 residues. The CDR3 DNA reads TGTGCCAGACCGGGACAGGCTTCCGGGGAGCTGTTTTTT. It yields the protein CARPGQASGELFF.

The V and J genes are TRBV6-5 and TRBJ2-1; tentatively, D is TRBD1 (6 bases). Germline V CDR1 and CDR2: MNHEY, SVGAGI. The CDR3 runs 13 residues. V lost 8 bases and J 0 bases, leaving 8 bases between the germline ends. CDR3 loop: CASGDTSYNEQFF. The CDR3 nucleotides read TGTGCCAGCGGGGACACCTCCTACAATGAGCAGTTCTTC.

J is TRBJ2-2 and V is TRBV29-1; TRBD2 agrees at 7 bases. This CDR3 comprises 14 residues. CDR1 is SQVTM, CDR2 ANQGSEA, per germline. V lost 4 bases to trimming and J lost 7 bases; unmatched junction nucleotides: 9. Written as DNA, the CDR3 is TGCAGCGTTGGTCGAGAGAAGCGGGGCGGGGAGCTGTTTTTT. As protein: CSVGREKRGGELFF.

The gene calls are TRBV30 and TRBJ1-2; 7 bases map to TRBD1. V lost 5 bases, J lost 5 bases, and 8 bases stayed unmatched. From germline, CDR1 is GTSNPN and CDR2 SVGIG (reference sequence). CDR3 length: 13 residues. CDR3 sequence: CAWAPGTAYGYTF. Here the CDR3 DNA reads TGTGCCTGGGCACCTGGGACAGCTTATGGCTACACCTTC.

The chain joins TRBV7-2 to TRBJ2-4; 8 nucleotides match TRBD2. Germline loops: CDR1 SGHTA, CDR2 FQGNSA. This CDR3 spans 13 amino acids. With 6 bases clipped from V and 8 bases from J, the junction kept 6 bases outside the gene matches. The CDR3 DNA reads as TGTGCCAGCAGTCCCCACGGGGGGGACATTCAGTACTTC. Amino acids: CASSPHGGDIQYF.

The J gene is TRBJ2-5, the V gene TRBV5-1, with 8 nucleotides matching TRBD2. The CDR3 contains 14 residues. The germline V gene encodes CDR1 SGHRS and CDR2 YFSETQ. Trimming removed 0 bases from V and 4 bases from J; junction bases left unmatched: 2. DNA of the CDR3: TGCGCCAGCAGCTTGGCGACTAGCGTAGAGACCCAGTACTTC. Its translation is CASSLATSVETQYF.

This clone was seen only once. The CDR3 nucleotides read TGTGCCAGCAGCTTGGGGGGAGGGGCTAGATGGTACAATGAGCAGTTCTTC. This encodes CASSLGGGARWYNEQFF. V gene TRBV5-4 combines with J gene TRBJ2-1, with TRBD2 matching 7 bases. V shed 0 bases and J 4 bases; nucleotides not matched to a gene: 10. Per the germline V gene, CDR1 is SGHNT and CDR2 is YYREEE (reference sequence). This CDR3 has 17 amino acids. The full variable domain, with the rest looked up from reference TRBV5-4 and TRBJ2-1, is ETGVTQSPTHLIKTRGQQVTLRCSSQSGHNTVSWYQQALGQGPQFIFQYYREEENGRGNFPPRFSGLQFPNYSSELNVNALELDDSALYLCASSLGGGARWYNEQFFGPGTRLTVL.

This CDR3 is CASSEAVDFSTDTQYF. CDR3 sequence (DNA): TGTGCCAGCAGTGAAGCGGTAGACTTTAGCACAGATACGCAGTATTTT. J is TRBJ2-3 and V is TRBV2; D unresolved. V gave up 0 bases and J gave up 0 bases, with 10 bases separating them. The CDR3 totals 16 residues. Per the germline V gene, CDR1 is SNHLY and CDR2 is FYNNEI.

The rearrangement joins TRBV6-1 to TRBJ2-3, with 10 nucleotides matching TRBD2. The V gene end was trimmed by 7 bases and the J gene end by 4 bases; junction bases not matched to a gene: 8. Germline CDR1 is MNHNS and CDR2 is SASEGT. The CDR3 runs 15 residues. The CDR3 bases are TGTGCCAGCACAGCGCTAGCGGGAGTAGCAGATACGCAGTATTTT. Encoded protein: CASTALAGVADTQYF.

V and J are TRBV10-1 and TRBJ1-1; D is unresolved. CDR3 size: 15 residues. Per the germline V gene, CDR1 is WNHNN and CDR2 is SYGVQD (reference sequence). V was shortened by 3 bases and J by 2 bases, with 13 bases between the two germline ends. CDR3 sequence (DNA): TGCGCCAGCAGTGACGTTGGCCAACAAAACACTGAAGCTTTCTTT. Amino acid sequence: CASSDVGQQNTEAFF.

V and J are TRBV7-9 and TRBJ2-1; D perhaps matches TRBD1 (6 bases). Trimming left V 5 bases short and J 7 bases short, with 15 bases between. This CDR3 contains 14 residues. CDR1 is SEHNR, CDR2 FQNEAQ, per germline (reference sequence). The CDR3 DNA sequence: TGTGCCAGCAGCCCCGACGGCAGGGGAAATGAGCAGTTCTTC. It translates to CASSPDGRGNEQFF.

The chain has TRBV7-2 and TRBJ2-1; 10 nucleotides line up with TRBD2. The CDR3 has 14 residues. CDR1 is SGHTA, CDR2 FQGNSA, per germline. J gave up 10 bases and V 1 base, and 4 bases lay outside the gene matches. The CDR3 region has the DNA TGTGCCAGCAGCTTAGAGTGGACTAGCGGCGAGCAGTTCTTC. Residues: CASSLEWTSGEQFF. Variable domain in full (rest from reference TRBV7-2 and TRBJ2-1): GAGVSQSPSNKVTEKGKDVELRCDPISGHTALYWYRQSLGQGLEFLIYFQGNSAPDKSGLPSDRFSAERTGGSVSTLTIQRTQQEDSAVYLCASSLEWTSGEQFFGPGTRLTVL.

The rearrangement uses TRBV28 and TRBJ2-7; weak D call: TRBD1 (6 bases). Deletions cut 6 bases from V and 7 bases from J, with 16 bases between. The CDR3 extends over 13 amino acids. Germline CDR1 is MDHEN and CDR2 is SYDVKM. CDR3 protein: CASSRTPQGEQYF. In nucleotides, the CDR3 is TGTGCCAGCAGCCGGACTCCCCAGGGGGAGCAGTACTTC.

The rearrangement uses TRBV5-6 and TRBJ2-7; D is unresolved. CDR3 length: 14 residues. The V end was cut by 0 bases, the J end by 0 bases, with 7 bases between. CDR1 and CDR2 (germline): SGHDT, YYEEEE. CDR3 sequence: CASSLERSSYEQYF. CDR3 nucleotide sequence: TGTGCCAGCAGCTTGGAGAGGAGCTCCTACGAGCAGTACTTC. Full variable domain (outside the CDR3, taken from reference TRBV5-6 and TRBJ2-7): DAGVTQSPTHLIKTRGQQVTLRCSPKSGHDTVSWYQQALGQGPQFIFQYYEEEERQRGNFPDRFSGHQFPNYSSELNVNALLLGDSALYLCASSLERSSYEQYFGPGTRLTVT.

This clone was detected once. The chain has TRBV19 and TRBJ2-4; 8 bases agree with TRBD1. V gave up 8 bases and J gave up 0 bases; unmatched junction bases: 6. The CDR3 runs to 15 residues. Per the germline V gene, CDR1 is LNHDA and CDR2 is SQIVND (reference sequence). The CDR3 loop is CASSRTGIAKNIQYF. As DNA, the CDR3 is TGTGCCAGTTCACGGACAGGGATAGCCAAAAACATTCAGTACTTC.

This clone has only one observation. Distinct nucleotide sequences in the sample also encode this CDR3. The rearrangement uses TRBV7-2 and TRBJ1-5, with D maybe TRBD1 (5 bases). V was shortened by 5 bases and J by 4 bases, with 12 bases between the two germline ends. CDR1 and CDR2 (germline): SGHTA, FQGNSA. The CDR3 is 14 residues long. CDR3 sequence reads: CASSPQGGNQPQHF. The DNA of the CDR3 is TGTGCCAGCAGCCCGCAGGGAGGGAATCAGCCCCAGCATTTT.

The chain joins TRBV28 to TRBJ2-5; perhaps TRBD1 as D (6 bases). V lost 5 bases, J lost 5 bases, and 12 bases lay in between. Per the germline V gene, CDR1 is MDHEN and CDR2 is SYDVKM. The CDR3 is 13 residues long. CDR3 loop: CASSRLRGETQYF. CDR3 nucleotides: TGTGCCAGCAGTCGCCTGAGGGGGGAGACCCAGTACTTC.

CDR3 protein: CASSSAGAVYTIYF. CDR3 coding DNA: TGTGCCAGCAGTTCGGCAGGGGCTGTGTACACCATATATTTT. The gene calls are TRBV28 and TRBJ1-3, with D perhaps TRBD1 (6 bases). This CDR3 spans 14 amino acids. The V gene lost 4 bases and the J gene lost 8 bases, with 15 bases spanning the gap. Germline CDR1 reads MDHEN; CDR2 reads SYDVKM.